This is a list of T cell receptor beta chains from one sample in a study of CD8+ T cells in alopecia areata. TCRdb's table, derived via immunoSEQ multiplex PCR, lists solely in-frame clones and lacks some. This table has 95,000 to 150,000 clones, about 46% appearing once. Sequenced sample: NKG2D-low CD8+ T cells sorted from blood. These receptors came from a human donor with alopecia areata. CDR3s include the opening cysteine and the closing phenylalanine or tryptophan. The D gene is left open where the match is weak. Only part of the rows carry a size: once, few, many, or a class if the clone is expanded.

V gene: TRBV29-1
D gene: NA
clone size: few
J gene: TRBJ1-1
CDR3 protein: CSVESRTNTEAFF
CDR3 DNA: TGCAGCGTTGAGTCAAGGACAAACACTGAAGCTTTCTTT

V gene: TRBV29-1
D gene: NA
clone size: NA
J gene: TRBJ1-1
CDR3 protein: CSVLGDEAFF
CDR3 DNA: TGCAGCGTACTAGGAGATGAAGCTTTCTTT

V gene: TRBV4-1
D gene: NA
clone size: NA
J gene: TRBJ2-2
CDR3 protein: CASSQAPQGGELFF
CDR3 DNA: TGCGCCAGCAGCCAAGCGCCTCAGGGCGGGGAGCTGTTTTTT

V gene: TRBV9
D gene: NA
clone size: NA
J gene: TRBJ2-6
CDR3 protein: CASSVSRLAGANVLTF
CDR3 DNA: TGTGCCAGCAGCGTTAGCCGCTTGGCTGGGGCCAACGTCCTGACTTTC

V gene: TRBV29-1
D gene: NA
clone size: few
J gene: TRBJ2-3
CDR3 protein: CSVDKDTQYF
CDR3 DNA: TGCAGCGTTGATAAAGATACGCAGTATTTT

V gene: TRBV27
D gene: NA
clone size: NA
J gene: TRBJ2-1
CDR3 protein: CASRDNYNEQFF
CDR3 DNA: TGTGCCAGCAGGGACAACTACAATGAGCAGTTCTTC

V gene: TRBV29-1
D gene: TRBD1
clone size: NA
J gene: TRBJ1-1
CDR3 protein: CSVAPTGTNTEAFF
CDR3 DNA: TGCAGCGTTGCCCCGACAGGGACGAACACTGAAGCTTTCTTT

V gene: TRBV15
D gene: NA
clone size: NA
J gene: TRBJ1-4
CDR3 protein: CATSKPGAQGWNEKLFF
CDR3 DNA: TGTGCCACCAGCAAACCCGGCGCGCAGGGCTGGAATGAAAAACTGTTTTTT

V gene: TRBV4-2
D gene: TRBD2
clone size: NA
J gene: TRBJ2-1
CDR3 protein: CASSPSFAGGINNEQFF
CDR3 DNA: TGTGCCAGCAGCCCCTCCTTCGCGGGGGGGATAAACAATGAGCAGTTCTTC

V gene: TRBV27
D gene: TRBD2
clone size: NA
J gene: TRBJ2-1
CDR3 protein: CASRSAGGRSSNEQFF
CDR3 DNA: TGTGCCAGCAGATCGGCGGGGGGGAGGTCGAGCAATGAGCAGTTCTTC

V gene: TRBV29-1
D gene: NA
clone size: few
J gene: TRBJ2-1
CDR3 protein: CSVDQREQFF
CDR3 DNA: TGCAGCGTTGACCAGCGGGAGCAGTTCTTC

V gene: TRBV14
D gene: NA
clone size: few
J gene: TRBJ2-1
CDR3 protein: CASSQGAGGFKQFF
CDR3 DNA: TGTGCCAGCAGCCAAGGGGCAGGCGGGTTTAAGCAGTTCTTC

V gene: TRBV30
D gene: TRBD1
clone size: NA
J gene: TRBJ1-2
CDR3 protein: CAWSVQGPGYTF
CDR3 DNA: TGTGCCTGGAGTGTACAGGGGCCCGGCTACACCTTC

V gene: TRBV29-1
D gene: NA
clone size: NA
J gene: TRBJ1-4
CDR3 protein: CSVVRGANEKLFF
CDR3 DNA: TGCAGCGTTGTCAGGGGAGCCAATGAAAAACTGTTTTTT

V gene: TRBV27
D gene: TRBD2
clone size: NA
J gene: TRBJ2-2
CDR3 protein: CASSPRLAGDTGELFF
CDR3 DNA: TGTGCCAGCAGTCCGAGACTAGCGGGAGACACCGGGGAGCTGTTTTTT

V gene: TRBV2
D gene: NA
clone size: NA
J gene: TRBJ2-7
CDR3 protein: CASEGPEQYF
CDR3 DNA: TGTGCCAGTGAAGGACCAGAGCAGTACTTC

V gene: TRBV29-1
D gene: NA
clone size: NA
J gene: TRBJ2-2
CDR3 protein: CSVESNANTGELFF
CDR3 DNA: TGCAGCGTTGAATCTAACGCGAACACCGGGGAGCTGTTTTTT

V gene: TRBV7-6
D gene: TRBD2
clone size: NA
J gene: TRBJ2-5
CDR3 protein: CASSYRTSGKETQYF
CDR3 DNA: TGTGCCAGCAGTTACAGGACTAGCGGGAAGGAGACCCAGTACTTC

V gene: TRBV28
D gene: TRBD2
clone size: NA
J gene: TRBJ2-7
CDR3 protein: CATLGEGHHEQYF
CDR3 DNA: TGTGCCACCCTGGGGGAGGGCCACCACGAGCAGTACTTC

V gene: TRBV2
D gene: NA
clone size: NA
J gene: TRBJ2-1
CDR3 protein: CASSEALVGNEQFF
CDR3 DNA: TGTGCCAGCAGTGAAGCGCTCGTGGGGAATGAGCAGTTCTTC

V gene: TRBV7-9
D gene: TRBD2
clone size: NA
J gene: TRBJ2-3
CDR3 protein: CASSPDGTSGTTDTQYF
CDR3 DNA: TGTGCCAGCAGCCCGGACGGGACTAGCGGGACTACAGATACGCAGTATTTT

V gene: TRBV29-1
D gene: TRBD2
clone size: few
J gene: TRBJ2-5
CDR3 protein: CSVSGPSGVPQETQYF
CDR3 DNA: TGCAGCGTTTCGGGGCCTAGCGGGGTTCCTCAAGAGACCCAGTACTTC

V gene: TRBV6-4
D gene: TRBD2
clone size: NA
J gene: TRBJ2-1
CDR3 protein: CASSDGLAGYNEQFF
CDR3 DNA: TGTGCCAGCAGTGATGGACTAGCGGGTTACAATGAGCAGTTCTTC

V gene: TRBV29-1
D gene: TRBD1
clone size: NA
J gene: TRBJ1-1
CDR3 protein: CSVEEGAYTEAFF
CDR3 DNA: TGCAGCGTTGAGGAGGGGGCCTACACTGAAGCTTTCTTT

V gene: TRBV4-2
D gene: TRBD2
clone size: few
J gene: TRBJ2-3
CDR3 protein: CASSQDVAGGPADTQYF
CDR3 DNA: TGTGCCAGCAGCCAAGATGTAGCGGGGGGGCCGGCAGATACGCAGTATTTT

V gene: TRBV6-5
D gene: NA
clone size: NA
J gene: TRBJ2-5
CDR3 protein: CASSYPRGGEETQYF
CDR3 DNA: TGTGCCAGCAGTTACCCGCGTGGGGGCGAGGAGACCCAGTACTTC

V gene: TRBV29-1
D gene: TRBD1
clone size: few
J gene: TRBJ2-7
CDR3 protein: CSVGTGQNSYEQYF
CDR3 DNA: TGCAGCGTCGGCACGGGACAGAACTCCTACGAGCAGTACTTC

V gene: TRBV5-4
D gene: NA
clone size: few
J gene: TRBJ1-2
CDR3 protein: CASSLGTEANYGYTF
CDR3 DNA: TGTGCCAGCAGCTTGGGGACGGAAGCTAACTATGGCTACACCTTC

V gene: TRBV19
D gene: NA
clone size: few
J gene: TRBJ2-1
CDR3 protein: CASKGKITYNEQFF
CDR3 DNA: TGTGCCAGTAAGGGAAAGATAACATACAATGAGCAGTTCTTC

V gene: TRBV29-1
D gene: NA
clone size: few
J gene: TRBJ2-7
CDR3 protein: CSVDGAYEQYF
CDR3 DNA: TGCAGCGTTGACGGAGCCTACGAGCAGTACTTC

V gene: TRBV9
D gene: NA
clone size: NA
J gene: TRBJ2-5
CDR3 protein: CASSVAGNQETQYF
CDR3 DNA: TGTGCCAGCAGCGTAGCAGGAAACCAAGAGACCCAGTACTTC

V gene: TRBV28
D gene: NA
clone size: NA
J gene: TRBJ1-1
CDR3 protein: CASRIGGAQNTEAFF
CDR3 DNA: TGTGCCAGCAGAATCGGGGGCGCACAGAACACTGAAGCTTTCTTT

V gene: TRBV29-1
D gene: TRBD2
clone size: NA
J gene: TRBJ2-1
CDR3 protein: CSFPALAEVFF
CDR3 DNA: TGCAGCTTCCCGGCGCTAGCGGAGGTGTTCTTC

V gene: TRBV27
D gene: NA
clone size: NA
J gene: TRBJ2-7
CDR3 protein: CASSLTPDPGAGQYF
CDR3 DNA: TGTGCCAGCAGTTTAACGCCTGATCCTGGTGCAGGGCAGTACTTC

V gene: TRBV4-3
D gene: TRBD1
clone size: NA
J gene: TRBJ2-7
CDR3 protein: CASSQEEQGAYEQYF
CDR3 DNA: TGCGCCAGCAGCCAAGAGGAACAGGGGGCGTACGAGCAGTACTTC

V gene: TRBV9
D gene: NA
clone size: NA
J gene: TRBJ2-2
CDR3 protein: CASSVEGIGELFF
CDR3 DNA: TGTGCCAGCAGCGTGGAGGGGATCGGGGAGCTGTTTTTT

V gene: TRBV7-9
D gene: NA
clone size: few
J gene: TRBJ2-1
CDR3 protein: CASSFGDGNEQFF
CDR3 DNA: TGTGCCAGCAGTTTTGGGGACGGCAATGAGCAGTTCTTC

V gene: TRBV11-2
D gene: NA
clone size: NA
J gene: TRBJ1-2
CDR3 protein: CASSLGEGLYGYTF
CDR3 DNA: TGTGCCAGCAGCTTAGGAGAAGGACTTTATGGCTACACCTTC

V gene: TRBV29-1
D gene: NA
clone size: NA
J gene: TRBJ2-1
CDR3 protein: CSVIRQNTYNEQFF
CDR3 DNA: TGCAGCGTTATTAGACAGAACACCTACAATGAGCAGTTCTTC

V gene: TRBV4-1
D gene: NA
clone size: NA
J gene: TRBJ2-5
CDR3 protein: CASKVVMGIDQETQYF
CDR3 DNA: TGCGCCAGCAAAGTTGTCATGGGGATCGACCAAGAGACCCAGTACTTC

V gene: TRBV29-1
D gene: NA
clone size: NA
J gene: TRBJ1-5
CDR3 protein: CSVAVGLGQPQHF
CDR3 DNA: TGCAGCGTTGCGGTGGGCCTCGGGCAGCCCCAGCATTTT

V gene: TRBV27
D gene: TRBD1
clone size: NA
J gene: TRBJ2-7
CDR3 protein: CASSLRGTVYEQYF
CDR3 DNA: TGTGCCAGCAGTTTAAGGGGGACAGTCTACGAGCAGTACTTC

V gene: TRBV7-9
D gene: NA
clone size: NA
J gene: TRBJ1-6
CDR3 protein: CASSLVGPLHF
CDR3 DNA: TGTGCCAGCAGCTTAGTAGGACCCCTCCACTTT

V gene: TRBV2
D gene: TRBD2
clone size: NA
J gene: TRBJ2-3
CDR3 protein: CASSDPSGLAYLRDTQYF
CDR3 DNA: TGTGCCAGCAGTGACCCTTCGGGACTAGCGTACCTCAGGGATACGCAGTATTTT

V gene: TRBV29-1
D gene: NA
clone size: few
J gene: TRBJ2-5
CDR3 protein: CSVEDVRGQETQYF
CDR3 DNA: TGCAGCGTTGAAGATGTTCGGGGACAAGAGACCCAGTACTTC

V gene: TRBV27
D gene: TRBD1
clone size: NA
J gene: TRBJ1-2
CDR3 protein: CASSLTGARGYTF
CDR3 DNA: TGTGCCAGCAGTCTAACAGGGGCAAGGGGCTACACCTTC

V gene: TRBV30
D gene: TRBD1
clone size: NA
J gene: TRBJ1-2
CDR3 protein: CAWSGGGTGKNGYTF
CDR3 DNA: TGTGCCTGGAGTGGTGGTGGGACAGGGAAAAATGGCTACACCTTC

V gene: TRBV5-1
D gene: NA
clone size: NA
J gene: TRBJ2-3
CDR3 protein: CASSLAGVETDTQYF
CDR3 DNA: TGCGCCAGCAGCTTGGCTGGGGTGGAGACAGATACGCAGTATTTT

V gene: TRBV28
D gene: TRBD2
clone size: few
J gene: TRBJ2-1
CDR3 protein: CASSLRLAGNEQFF
CDR3 DNA: TGTGCCAGCAGTTTAAGACTAGCGGGGAATGAGCAGTTCTTC

V gene: TRBV29-1
D gene: NA
clone size: NA
J gene: TRBJ1-2
CDR3 protein: CSVELRDGYTF
CDR3 DNA: TGCAGCGTTGAACTCAGGGATGGCTACACCTTC

V gene: TRBV29-1
D gene: TRBD2
clone size: NA
J gene: TRBJ2-3
CDR3 protein: CSVTSPSPGLGGTDTQYF
CDR3 DNA: TGCAGCGTAACATCTCCAAGCCCGGGACTAGGGGGCACAGATACGCAGTATTTT

V gene: TRBV6-5
D gene: TRBD1
clone size: NA
J gene: TRBJ2-1
CDR3 protein: CASTGQGAYEQFF
CDR3 DNA: TGTGCCAGCACAGGACAGGGGGCTTATGAGCAGTTCTTC

V gene: TRBV29-1
D gene: NA
clone size: few
J gene: TRBJ2-2
CDR3 protein: CSVAPHTGELFF
CDR3 DNA: TGCAGCGTTGCCCCCCACACCGGGGAGCTGTTTTTT